This T cell receptor beta chain was sequenced during a study of shared clonotypes between healthy human individuals. Study observations and caveats: Naive subsets, compared against memory subsets, generally had larger estimated richness values. Donors were few, which limited the genetic and exposure-history diversity represented. Sorted-subset samples were not fully sequenced, rarefaction indicated.

After removal of 3 bases from V and 0 bases from J, the junction contained 10 bases not matched to a gene. Germline values: CDR1 KGHSH, CDR2 LQKENI. The CDR3 extends over 18 amino acids. In replicate PCRs of sorted subsets, approximately 210 ng DNA, about 29,000 T cell genomes, was used. Only in-frame clones appear in the TCRdb table, and some are missing; sequencing was by immunoSEQ multiplex PCR. The sample yields about 600,000 clones, about 96% seen once. To note about this clone: Its target is not known.

This receptor was identified in a young woman in good health. The sequenced material came from naive CD4+ T cells sorted from blood. Indicated subset: CD45RA+ positively selected. The chain combines TRBV18 with TRBJ2-2; 7 nucleotides match TRBD2. This chain's CDR3 is CASSPLLAVFTNTGELFF. The CDR3, as DNA: TGTGCCAGCTCACCCCTTCTAGCGGTCTTCACGAACACCGGGGAGCTGTTTTTT.